This T cell receptor beta chain was found in a study of blood T cell repertoires in COVID-19 (dated by TCRdb to 2020 to 2021). About the full investigation: Samples from collaborators originated in the United States, Italy and Spain and spanned both the acute and convalescent phases of COVID-19. Samples were obtained from the ongoing ImmuneRACE study (first 160 participants) and from over 1,000 subjects provided by 6 global collaborators. The material from the prospective study consisted of cDNA or gDNA derived from T cells, B-cell-depleted T cells, or PBMCs. The repertoires were made available in a free public database intended to serve as a resource for research on the immune response to SARS-CoV-2. The sample metadata nearly always contained a de-identified subject ID, COVID-19 status, age in years and sex. Subjects who had been exposed to COVID-19, were actively infected with it, or had recovered from it provided the deeply sampled blood TCRbeta repertoires that made up the dataset. Where available, HLA class I and class II types were obtained from metadata supplied by the sample provider rather than from assay-based typing. What the study reported, not specific to this receptor: The quantity of clinical and demographic metadata differed by source and by participant and was supplied without curation.

Regarding this clone: No antigen is known for it. No qualities accompany the bases; no much larger clone lies one base away.

The CDR3 measures 15 amino acids from cysteine to phenylalanine. The sequence is cut down to CDR3 DNA, 45 bases in frame from base 1. V trim: 4 bases; J trim: 4 bases; unmatched bases: 9. CDR1 and CDR2, per the germline V gene, are SGHRS and YFSETQ. TCRbeta CDR3 regions were amplified from genomic DNA using the immunoSEQ Assay, a bias-controlled multiplex PCR. The original pipeline was this. The number of nucleated cells in each sample was estimated by amplification of reference gene primers within the assay. Sequence reads were collapsed and filtered to measure the absolute abundance of every unique TCRbeta CDR3 rearrangement. For each sample, productive Simpson clonality was calculated as the square root of Simpson's diversity index across productive rearrangements. TCRdb took this table from immuneACCESS and kept in-frame rearrangements with V and J called. Such tables lack part of the clones; where checked against another copy, unresolved V genes explain under half of the gap, and the rest is unexplained. For V, J and clone size, that table is used; D and trimming come from the DNA. For this sample the table gives approximately 200,000 clones, of which around 84% were detected only once. Jointly, the top ten make up 5.1% of the sample.

A second Seattle source provided samples from volunteer blood donors who had recovered from COVID-19. The collaborating institutions used their own protocols to collect whole blood in K2EDTA tubes. For TCRbeta analysis, collaborator samples were shipped as frozen whole blood, as isolated PBMCs, or as DNA extracted from either sample type. This receptor chain uses TRBV5-1 and TRBJ1-1; 8 nucleotides in the junction match TRBD1. Sequences were obtained from peripheral blood. This sequence originates from a woman aged 60-75 years who had recovered from COVID-19. The CDR3 reads CASSASPDRATEAFF. The bases are TGCGCCAGCAGCGCTTCACCGGACAGGGCCACTGAAGCTTTCTTT. Joined to the reference TRBV5-1 and TRBJ1-1 proteins, this CDR3 gives the full variable domain: KAGVTQTPRYLIKTRGQQVTLSCSPISGHRSVSWYQQTPGQGLQFLFEYFSETQRNKGNFPGRFSGRQFSNSRSEMNVSTLELGDSALYLCASSASPDRATEAFFGQGTRLTVV.